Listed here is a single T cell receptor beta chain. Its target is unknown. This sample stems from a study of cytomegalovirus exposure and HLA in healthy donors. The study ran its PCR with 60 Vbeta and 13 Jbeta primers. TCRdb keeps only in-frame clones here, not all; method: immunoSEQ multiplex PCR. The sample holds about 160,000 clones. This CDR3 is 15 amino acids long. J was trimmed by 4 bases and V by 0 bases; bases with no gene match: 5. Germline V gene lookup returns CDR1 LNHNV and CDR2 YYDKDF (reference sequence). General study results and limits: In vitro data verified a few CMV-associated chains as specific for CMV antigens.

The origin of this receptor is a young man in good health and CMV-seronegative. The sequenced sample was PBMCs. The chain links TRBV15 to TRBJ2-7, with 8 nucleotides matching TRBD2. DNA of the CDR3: TGTGCCACCAGCAGAGATCCGGGGGGGCCTTACGAGCAGTACTTC. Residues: CATSRDPGGPYEQYF.